A single sample gave rise to the 18 T cell receptor beta chains below, sequenced in a study of PD-L1 blockade in urothelial cancer. Profiling relied on immunoSEQ multiplex PCR, and the TCRdb table lists in-frame clones only, not all of them. The data contain about 43,000 clones, around 81% of them seen just once; the ten biggest clones take up around 15%. Time point meaning: pretreatment peripheral blood. The specimen was PBMCs, collected around atezolizumab (anti-PD-L1) treatment. Source of these receptors: a man in his sixties with urothelial cancer.

The rearrangement links TRBV5-1 to TRBJ2-7; tentatively, D is TRBD1 (8 bases). This CDR3 spans 16 amino acids. Germline CDR1 is SGHRS and CDR2 is YFSETQ. V shed 4 bases and J shed 6 bases, with 23 bases lying between them. The CDR3 reads CASSPIPNRGGTEQYF. The CDR3 coding sequence is TGCGCCAGCAGCCCTATACCCAACAGGGGGGGAACCGAGCAGTACTTC.

This clone has only a few counts. This chain connects TRBV11-3 to TRBJ2-1, with TRBD2 matching over 7 bases. J lost 5 bases, V lost 2 bases, and 3 bases had no gene match. The CDR3 loop spans 14 amino acids. CDR1 SGHNT and CDR2 YENEEA come from the germline V gene. In DNA, the CDR3 is TGTGCCAGCAGCTTAACTAGCGCCCACAATGAGCAGTTCTTC. This gives the protein CASSLTSAHNEQFF.

A single count supports this clone. The chain couples TRBV5-1 to TRBJ1-1, with 9 bases lining up with TRBD1. The germline V gene encodes CDR1 SGHRS and CDR2 YFSETQ. The CDR3 is 14 amino acids. With V trimmed by 1 base and J by 4 bases, 2 bases remained unmatched. CDR3 residues: CASSLQTGGTEAFF. CDR3 DNA sequence: TGCGCCAGCAGCTTGCAGACAGGGGGCACTGAAGCTTTCTTT.

The V call is TRBV15, the J call TRBJ2-2; a possible D gene is TRBD2 (5 bases). The CDR3 loop spans 15 amino acids. CDR1 and CDR2 (germline): LNHNV, YYDKDF (reference sequence). Trimming removed 2 bases from V and 7 bases from J, with 14 bases in between. This CDR3 reads CATSRQRGSGGELFF. DNA for the CDR3: TGTGCCACCAGCAGACAAAGAGGGTCGGGCGGGGAGCTGTTTTTT.

As concerns this clone: Germline and junction disagree at one end, which may indicate a read error. The CDR3: CASRRTGQETQYF. CDR3 DNA: TGTGCTAGCAGACGGACAGGACAAGAGACCCAGTACTTC. The rearrangement uses TRBV7-7 and TRBJ2-5; TRBD1 matches 7 bases. The CDR3 spans 13 residues. Germline V gene data show CDR1 as SSHAT and CDR2 as FNYEAQ (reference sequence). Full variable domain (missing parts from reference TRBV7-7 and TRBJ2-5): GAGVSQSPRYKVTKRGQDVTLRCDPISSHATLYWYQQALGQGPEFLTYFNYEAQPDKSGLPSDRFSAERPEGSISTLTIQRTEQRDSAMYRCASRRTGQETQYFGPGTRLLVL.

V gene TRBV7-9 combines with J gene TRBJ2-3; 7 positions match TRBD2. The ends lost 5 bases at V and 2 bases at J; junction bases unmatched: 7. The CDR3 totals 15 residues. Looked up from germline, CDR1 is SEHNR and CDR2 is FQNEAQ (reference sequence). The CDR3 region is CASSPRTSSTDTQYF. CDR3 sequence (DNA): TGTGCCAGCAGCCCGCGGACTAGTTCCACAGATACGCAGTATTTT.

This rearrangement joins TRBV19 to TRBJ1-5; D perhaps matches TRBD1 (5 bases). The germline CDR1 and CDR2 sequences are LNHDA and SQIVND (reference sequence). The CDR3 spans 14 residues. V lost 2 bases and J lost 6, with 11 bases in between. CDR3 DNA sequence: TGTGCCAGTAGTATACCAGGGATCAGTCAGCCCCAGCATTTT. It is translated as CASSIPGISQPQHF.

The V call is TRBV4-1, the J call TRBJ2-2; 7 positions match TRBD2. Germline assignment: CDR1 MGHRA and CDR2 YSYEKL. The junction had 10 bases not matched to a gene; V was cut back by 5 bases and J by 4 bases. This CDR3 is 16 amino acids long. CDR3 coding DNA: TGCGCCAGCAGCGCCCTCGCGGGGGTAAGCACCGGGGAGCTGTTTTTT. It yields the protein CASSALAGVSTGELFF.

The CDR3 DNA follows: TGTGCTAGTGGTCTCCAGGGTCGGAGTACCTACACCTTC. This translates into CASGLQGRSTYTF. This sequence joins TRBV12-5 and TRBJ1-2, with D tentatively TRBD1 (5 bases). Germline values: CDR1 LGHNT, CDR2 FRNRAP. The V gene lost 5 bases and the J gene lost 10 bases, with 17 bases spanning the gap. This CDR3 spans 13 amino acids.

This clone was observed a few times. The chain joins TRBV28 to TRBJ2-1; no definite D call. The CDR3 contains 12 residues. Germline V gene sequence: CDR1 MDHEN, CDR2 SYDVKM. V lost 6 bases to trimming and J lost 7 bases, with 10 bases between them. This CDR3 reads CASSSDWNEQFF. CDR3 coding DNA: TGTGCCAGCAGCTCCGACTGGAATGAGCAGTTCTTC.

The rearrangement uses TRBV6-6 and TRBJ1-4; D is unresolved. The CDR3 has 15 amino acids. Germline V lookup: CDR1 MNHNY, CDR2 SVGAGI (reference sequence). Deletions cut 2 bases from V and 5 bases from J, with 12 bases between. CDR3 bases: TGTGCCAGCAGTTACACGAGGCCGAGGAATGAAAAACTGTTTTTT. Encoded protein: CASSYTRPRNEKLFF.

J is TRBJ2-1 and V is TRBV6-4, with 11 bases fitting TRBD2. V was clipped by 2 bases and J by 4 bases; unmatched bases: 4. This CDR3 contains 16 residues. CDR1 and CDR2 (germline): MRHNA, SNTAGT. In DNA form, the CDR3 reads TGTGCCAGCAGTGACCCCGGGACTAGCGGTTACAATGAGCAGTTCTTC. Amino acids: CASSDPGTSGYNEQFF.

This rearrangement joins TRBV7-9 to TRBJ2-2, with TRBD1 matching 9 bases. Germline CDR1 SEHNR, CDR2 FQNEAQ (reference sequence). Trimming at V came to 3 bases and at J to 6 bases, leaving 11 bases not matched to a gene. The length of the CDR3 is 17 residues. The CDR3 nucleotides are TGTGCCAGCAGCTTTTACCTCGGGACAGGGATGCCCGGGGAGCTGTTTTTT. It codes for CASSFYLGTGMPGELFF.

This chain links TRBV6-5 with TRBJ2-7; 8 positions agree with TRBD1. Germline CDR1 is MNHEY and CDR2 is SVGAGI. The ends lost 0 bases at V and 1 base at J; junction bases unmatched: 5. The CDR3 covers 16 residues. CDR3 in amino acids: CASSYSGRTGSYEQYF. CDR3 nucleotides: TGTGCCAGCAGTTACTCGGGGAGGACAGGGTCCTACGAGCAGTACTTC.

CDR3 amino acids: CASSMTSQSYEQYF. CDR3 nucleotide sequence: TGTGCCAGTAGTATGACTAGCCAAAGCTACGAGCAGTACTTC. The V and J genes are TRBV19 and TRBJ2-7, with 7 bases matching TRBD2. The CDR3 totals 14 residues. Trimming cost V 3 bases and J 3 bases; bases outside gene matches: 5. Germline values: CDR1 LNHDA, CDR2 SQIVND (reference sequence).

In this sample, this clone is medium-sized. The chain links TRBV2 to TRBJ2-1; 7 bases fit TRBD2. J was trimmed by 6 bases and V by 6 bases; bases with no gene match: 11. This CDR3 is built from 15 residues. Germline-derived CDR1 and CDR2 are SNHLY and FYNNEI. Here the CDR3 reads CASSDPLAALNEQFF. In DNA form, the CDR3 reads TGTGCCAGCAGCGATCCCCTAGCGGCCCTCAATGAGCAGTTCTTC.

The V gene is TRBV11-3, the J gene TRBJ1-1, with TRBD1 matching over 8 bases. Germline lookup yields CDR1 SGHNT and CDR2 YENEEA. The CDR3 loop spans 14 amino acids. The J segment lost 5 bases and the V segment lost 6 bases, leaving 8 bases of the junction unmatched. CDR3 DNA sequence: TGTGCCAGCAGTCAACAGGGGGAGGGGACTGAAGCTTTCTTT. Protein: CASSQQGEGTEAFF.

The chain has TRBV19 and TRBJ2-5, with 9 bases that match TRBD2. J gave up 1 base and V 1 base, and 1 base lay outside the gene matches. The CDR3 contains 15 residues. The V gene's germline CDR1 is LNHDA and CDR2 SQIVND (reference sequence). CDR3 nucleotide sequence: TGTGCCAGTAGTATAGGGGGACTAGCCCAAGAGACCCAGTACTTC. Its translation is CASSIGGLAQETQYF.